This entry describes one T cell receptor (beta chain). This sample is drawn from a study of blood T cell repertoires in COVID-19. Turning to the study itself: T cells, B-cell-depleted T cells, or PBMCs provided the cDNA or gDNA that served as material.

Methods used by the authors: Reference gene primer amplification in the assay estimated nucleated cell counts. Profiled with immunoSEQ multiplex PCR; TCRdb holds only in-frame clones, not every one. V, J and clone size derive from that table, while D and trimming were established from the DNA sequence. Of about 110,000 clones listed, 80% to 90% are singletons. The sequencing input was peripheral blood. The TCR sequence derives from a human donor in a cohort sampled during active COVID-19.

CDR3 bases: TGTGCCAGCAGTAGGACAGGATTTGCAACTAATGAAAAACTGTTTTTT. It yields the protein CASSRTGFATNEKLFF. This chain connects TRBV28 to TRBJ1-4; TRBD1 agrees at 7 bases. The CDR3 is 16 residues long. The V gene's germline CDR1 is MDHEN and CDR2 SYDVKM. J lost 0 bases, V lost 5 bases, and 6 bases had no gene match.